Presented here are 19 T cell receptor beta chains from one specimen sequenced in a study of cytomegalovirus exposure and HLA in healthy donors. PCR involved 60 Vbeta and 13 Jbeta primers. Sequencing was performed with immunoSEQ multiplex PCR; in TCRdb, only in-frame clones are kept and a portion is missing. This repertoire shows roughly 120,000 clones, nearly 65% found once; its top ten account for over 8%. Sequencing was performed on PBMCs. Every receptor here comes from a man between 40 and 49 years old in good health and CMV-seropositive.

The CDR3 sequence: CASSLRDRGTEAFF. As DNA, the CDR3 is TGTGCCAGCAGCCTAAGGGACAGGGGCACTGAAGCTTTCTTT. V gene TRBV7-2 combines with J gene TRBJ1-1, with TRBD1 matching over 10 bases. The germline V gene has CDR1 SGHTA and CDR2 FQGNSA. After removal of 5 bases from V and 4 bases from J, the junction contained 4 bases not matched to a gene. The CDR3 runs to 14 residues.

This chain connects TRBV7-2 to TRBJ2-1, with 7 bases lining up with TRBD1. CDR3 size: 16 residues. J lost 4 bases, V lost 3 bases, and 9 bases had no gene match. The V gene's germline CDR1 is SGHTA and CDR2 FQGNSA. The CDR3: CASSFRDSELYNEQFF. CDR3 bases: TGTGCCAGCAGCTTTCGGGACAGTGAGTTATACAATGAGCAGTTCTTC. Based on the CDR3 plus reference TRBV7-2 and TRBJ2-1, the full variable domain is GAGVSQSPSNKVTEKGKDVELRCDPISGHTALYWYRQSLGQGLEFLIYFQGNSAPDKSGLPSDRFSAERTGGSVSTLTIQRTQQEDSAVYLCASSFRDSELYNEQFFGPGTRLTVL.

The chain links TRBV5-6 to TRBJ1-1; D is possibly TRBD1 (5 bases). This CDR3 is built from 15 residues. CDR1 and CDR2 (germline): SGHDT, YYEEEE. Trimming removed 3 bases at V and 1 base at J, with 13 bases between. The DNA of the CDR3 is TGTGCCAGCAGCTCAGTAGACAGAGAGAACACTGAAGCTTTCTTT. Its protein is CASSSVDRENTEAFF. Full variable domain (missing parts from reference TRBV5-6 and TRBJ1-1): DAGVTQSPTHLIKTRGQQVTLRCSPKSGHDTVSWYQQALGQGPQFIFQYYEEEERQRGNFPDRFSGHQFPNYSSELNVNALLLGDSALYLCASSSVDRENTEAFFGQGTRLTVV.

This clone appeared a few times. V is TRBV10-3 and J is TRBJ2-2, with a weak D call TRBD1 (6 bases). The V end was cut by 2 bases, the J end by 9 bases, with 10 bases between. Germline values: CDR1 ENHRY, CDR2 SYGVKD. There are 13 residues in the CDR3. CDR3 in amino acids: CAISERDNWELFF. The CDR3, as DNA: TGTGCCATCAGTGAGAGGGACAACTGGGAGCTGTTTTTT.

In its sample, this clone was seen once. The chain combines TRBV4-1 with TRBJ2-5; the match to TRBD1 covers 9 bases. The J call may be faulty, since TRBJ2-7 better matches the DNA end. Germline CDR1 MGHRA, CDR2 YSYEKL. The CDR3 sequence is 15 residues long. The CDR3 DNA follows: TGCGCCAGCAGCATCAGGACAGGGGCGATCTACGAGCAGTACTTC. Its translation is CASSIRTGAIYEQYF.

The chain combines TRBV7-9 with TRBJ1-5; 8 bases map to TRBD1. The CDR3 is made up of 16 amino acids. CDR1 is SEHNR and CDR2 is FQNEAQ in the germline V gene (reference sequence). After removal of 5 bases from V and 1 base from J, the junction contained 7 bases not matched to a gene. The CDR3 region is CASSPSRDRSNQPQHF. CDR3 nucleotides: TGTGCCAGCAGCCCCTCTCGGGACAGGAGCAATCAGCCCCAGCATTTT.

As concerns this clone: This same CDR3 is encoded by further DNA sequences in the sample. This chain uses TRBV6-5 with TRBJ1-4; the match to TRBD1 covers 7 bases. The V segment lost 4 bases and the J segment 5 bases; nucleotides outside the gene matches: 7. In germline, CDR1 is MNHEY, CDR2 SVGAGI. This CDR3 has 15 residues. The CDR3: CASSLETGRNEKLFF. CDR3 coding DNA: TGTGCCAGCAGTTTGGAGACAGGGAGGAATGAAAAACTGTTTTTT.

This rearrangement joins TRBV14 to TRBJ2-1; 10 bases fit TRBD2. The V and J ends lost 1 base and 3 bases, in that order; junction bases with no gene match: 0. The germline CDR1 and CDR2 sequences are SGHDN and FVKESK. CDR3 length equals 15 residues. CDR3 DNA sequence: TGTGCCAGCAGCCAAGGACTAGCGGGCTACAATGAGCAGTTCTTC. Amino acid sequence: CASSQGLAGYNEQFF.

The chain combines TRBV5-4 with TRBJ2-3; 7 bases match TRBD1. Losses at the gene ends were 2 bases for V and 3 bases for J; bases not matched to a gene: 6. Looked up from germline, CDR1 is SGHNT and CDR2 is YYREEE (reference sequence). There are 15 residues in the CDR3. The CDR3 nucleotides read TGTGCCAGCAGCTTCCGGGACAGAAATACAGATACGCAGTATTTT. As protein: CASSFRDRNTDTQYF. Supplemented by reference TRBV5-4 and TRBJ2-3, the full variable domain reads ETGVTQSPTHLIKTRGQQVTLRCSSQSGHNTVSWYQQALGQGPQFIFQYYREEENGRGNFPPRFSGLQFPNYSSELNVNALELDDSALYLCASSFRDRNTDTQYFGPGTRLTVL.

Only a few counts were recorded for this clone. The chain carries TRBV4-1 and TRBJ1-2; no definite D call. CDR3 size: 15 residues. V was cut by 2 bases and J by 3 bases, with 13 bases left in between. Per the germline V gene, CDR1 is MGHRA and CDR2 is YSYEKL. Here the CDR3 reads CASSQLLDSDYGYTF. Written as DNA, the CDR3 is TGCGCCAGCAGCCAACTACTCGATTCTGACTATGGCTACACCTTC.

This sequence joins TRBV7-3 and TRBJ2-2, with TRBD1 as a possible D gene (5 bases). The germline gives CDR1 SGHTA, CDR2 FQGTGA. The V end lost 5 bases, the J end lost 6 bases, and 13 bases lay between the germline ends. The length of the CDR3 is 14 residues. CDR3 sequence reads: CASSLQGLPGELFF. Here the CDR3 DNA reads TGTGCCAGCAGCCTCCAGGGTTTACCCGGGGAGCTGTTTTTT.

This clone showed up just once. At one boundary the junction diverges from the germline segment, which might be a read error. V usage is TRBV11-3 and J usage is TRBJ1-3, with a tentative D call TRBD1 (6 bases). The germline gives CDR1 SGHNT, CDR2 YENEEA. CDR3 length: 13 amino acids. The CDR3 nucleotides read TGTGCCAGCAGCTTATCGGTTTGGGACACCGTATATTTT. Its protein is CASSLSVWDTVYF.

The V and J genes are TRBV5-6 and TRBJ2-7; D might be TRBD2 (5 bases). V gave up 0 bases and J gave up 3 bases, with 7 bases separating them. CDR3 length: 13 residues. Germline CDR1 reads SGHDT; CDR2 reads YYEEEE. CDR3 DNA sequence: TGTGCCAGCAGCTTGGGAGGGATCTACGAGCAGTACTTC. Its protein is CASSLGGIYEQYF. Full variable domain (outside the CDR3, taken from reference TRBV5-6 and TRBJ2-7): DAGVTQSPTHLIKTRGQQVTLRCSPKSGHDTVSWYQQALGQGPQFIFQYYEEEERQRGNFPDRFSGHQFPNYSSELNVNALLLGDSALYLCASSLGGIYEQYFGPGTRLTVT.

The chain is built from TRBV10-3 and TRBJ2-5; 8 nucleotides match TRBD2. The CDR3 is 14 residues long. CDR1 and CDR2 (germline): ENHRY, SYGVKD. Germline trimming cut 10 bases from V and 2 bases from J; bases unmatched to any gene: 9. The CDR3 region has the DNA TGTGCCACCCTCGCCACTAGCGGACAAGAGACCCAGTACTTC. Its protein product is CATLATSGQETQYF.

The J gene is TRBJ1-1, the V gene TRBV5-5, with 9 bases matching TRBD1. CDR3 length: 16 amino acids. Germline V gene lookup returns CDR1 SGHKS and CDR2 YYEKEE (reference sequence). Losses at the gene ends were 5 bases for V and 1 base for J; bases not matched to a gene: 9. The CDR3 sequence is CASRLVPGQGNTEAFF. The CDR3 DNA sequence: TGTGCCAGCAGATTAGTACCGGGACAGGGGAACACTGAAGCTTTCTTT.

J is TRBJ1-3 and V is TRBV10-3; TRBD1 matches 9 bases. Losses at the gene ends were 4 bases for V and 2 bases for J; bases not matched to a gene: 6. The CDR3 is made up of 16 amino acids. Germline CDR1 and CDR2: ENHRY and SYGVKD. CDR3 sequence (DNA): TGTGCCATCAGTGTTCTACAGGGGGCTGCTGGAAACACCATATATTTT. This translates into CAISVLQGAAGNTIYF.

V gene TRBV19 combines with J gene TRBJ2-3; TRBD1 matches 8 bases. Per the germline V gene, CDR1 is LNHDA and CDR2 is SQIVND (reference sequence). The CDR3 loop spans 13 amino acids. With 3 bases clipped from V and 6 bases from J, the junction kept 2 bases outside the gene matches. The CDR3 bases are TGTGCCAGTAGTATTCAGGGGGCGGATACGCAGTATTTT. Protein product: CASSIQGADTQYF.

The chain is built from TRBV6-5 and TRBJ2-1; TRBD2 matches 7 bases. Germline V lookup: CDR1 MNHEY, CDR2 SVGAGI. The V and J ends lost 8 bases and 3 bases, in that order; junction bases with no gene match: 10. The CDR3 runs to 15 residues. The CDR3 region has the DNA TGTGCCAGCGGGTTGGGGTCGGGAGGCTACAATGAGCAGTTCTTC. Translated, it gives CASGLGSGGYNEQFF.

The chain is built from TRBV6-5 and TRBJ2-5; TRBD2 matches at 7 bases. The V and J ends lost 8 bases and 1 base, in that order; junction bases with no gene match: 10. The length of the CDR3 is 15 residues. CDR1 is MNHEY and CDR2 is SVGAGI in the germline V gene. CDR3 in amino acids: CASHGASGFQETQYF. The DNA of the CDR3 is TGTGCCAGCCATGGGGCTAGCGGATTCCAAGAGACCCAGTACTTC.